These T cell receptor beta chains were read from a single sample in a study of blood T cell repertoires in COVID-19. Only in-frame clones appear in the TCRdb table, and some are missing; sequencing was by immunoSEQ multiplex PCR. Of 350,000 to 400,000 clones listed, over 75% are singletons. The sample comprised PBMCs or T cells enriched from blood (not recorded which). All receptors derive from a man in his forties in a cohort exposed to, infected with or recovered from COVID-19 (not recorded which). Both conserved end residues are part of each CDR3. The order of the fields is V gene, J gene, D gene, clone size, CDR3 protein, CDR3 DNA. The D gene is left open where the match is weak. Some rows have no size entry. The others give once, few or many, or a class for an expanded clone.

>TRBV27|TRBJ2-2|-|-
CASSLGNRVGELFF
TGTGCCAGCAGTTTAGGGAACAGGGTCGGGGAGCTGTTTTTT
>TRBV6-5|TRBJ1-2|-|-
CASSYSFQNGYTF
TGTGCCAGCAGTTACTCCTTTCAGAATGGCTACACCTTC
>TRBV4-1|TRBJ2-7|TRBD1|-
CASSQVGTEFYEQYF
TGCGCCAGCAGCCAAGTCGGGACAGAGTTCTACGAGCAGTACTTC
>TRBV11-2|TRBJ1-2|-|-
CASSLDGDTTIGYTF
TGTGCCAGCAGCTTAGATGGGGACACGACAATTGGCTACACCTTC
>TRBV5-1|TRBJ2-7|-|-
CASSLGAGRSYEQYF
TGCGCCAGCAGCTTGGGCGCGGGAAGGTCCTACGAGCAGTACTTC
>TRBV5-5|TRBJ2-7|TRBD1|-
CASSLARQGRLYEQYF
TGTGCCAGCAGCTTGGCGAGACAGGGGAGGCTCTACGAGCAGTACTTC
>TRBV18|TRBJ2-1|-|once
CASSPSLGGASRFF
TGTGCCAGCTCACCGTCCTTGGGGGGGGCCTCCCGGTTCTTC
>TRBV5-1|TRBJ2-3|TRBD2|-
CASSMYSGRKADTQYF
TGCGCCAGCAGCATGTATAGCGGGAGGAAAGCAGATACGCAGTATTTT
>TRBV7-9|TRBJ2-1|TRBD2|few
CASSLDGTSSDNEQFF
TGTGCCAGCAGCTTAGACGGGACTAGCTCGGACAATGAGCAGTTCTTC
>TRBV9|TRBJ2-5|TRBD2|-
CASSVGKGTSPQETQYF
TGTGCCAGCAGCGTAGGAAAGGGGACTAGCCCTCAAGAGACCCAGTACTTC
>TRBV6-2/TRBV6-3|TRBJ2-7|TRBD2|-
CASSYRLAGVNEQYF
TGTGCCAGCAGTTACAGGCTAGCGGGAGTGAACGAGCAGTACTTC
>TRBV5-4|TRBJ1-6|TRBD1|-
CASTLTGSRNSPLHF
TGTGCCAGCACCCTGACAGGGTCGCGAAATTCACCCCTCCACTTT
>TRBV18|TRBJ2-7|TRBD1|-
CASSLPTGGAYEQYF
TGTGCCAGCTCACTCCCGACAGGGGGCGCGTACGAGCAGTACTTC
>TRBV18|TRBJ2-2|-|-
CASSRTKTGVHGELFF
TGTGCCAGCTCACGAACCAAGACAGGCGTCCACGGGGAGCTGTTTTTT
>TRBV5-1|TRBJ2-7|TRBD1|-
CASSEGTGYDEQYF
TGCGCCAGCAGCGAGGGGACAGGGTACGACGAGCAGTACTTC
>TRBV12-3/TRBV12-4|TRBJ2-7|TRBD2|-
CASRKLAGEEYF
TGTGCCAGCAGAAAACTAGCGGGGGAAGAGTACTTC
>TRBV30|TRBJ2-7|TRBD2|-
CAWSQGLGSYEQYF
TGTGCCTGGAGTCAGGGACTAGGCTCCTACGAGCAGTACTTC
>TRBV28|TRBJ2-7|TRBD2|-
CASRQTSGRSYEQYF
TGTGCCAGCAGACAAACTAGCGGGAGAAGTTACGAGCAGTACTTC
>TRBV5-1|TRBJ2-6|-|-
CASSEQVMLRANVLTF
TGCGCCAGCAGCGAACAGGTTATGTTGAGGGCCAACGTCCTGACTTTC
>TRBV5-1|TRBJ2-1|TRBD2|-
CASSLAERGVYNEQFF
TGCGCCAGCAGCTTGGCCGAGCGGGGGGTCTACAATGAGCAGTTCTTC
>TRBV4-1|TRBJ1-4|-|-
CASSQIIREKLFF
TGCGCCAGCAGCCAAATAATTCGTGAAAAACTGTTTTTT
>TRBV27|TRBJ2-1|TRBD2|-
CASSSPGGSSYNEQFF
TGTGCCAGCAGTTCCCCCGGGGGGAGCTCCTACAATGAGCAGTTCTTC
>TRBV19|TRBJ1-3|TRBD1|-
CASSVGQGSGNTIYF
TGTGCCAGTAGTGTGGGACAGGGCTCTGGAAACACCATATATTTT
>TRBV30|TRBJ2-7|-|-
CAWSPLGQTYEQYF
TGTGCCTGGAGCCCACTTGGGCAGACCTACGAGCAGTACTTC
>TRBV19|TRBJ2-7|-|once
CASSIDRLEQYF
TGTGCCAGTAGTATAGACCGACTAGAGCAGTACTTC
>TRBV5-1|TRBJ1-1|-|-
CASSVRGEAFF
TGCGCCAGCAGCGTCCGGGGTGAAGCTTTCTTT
>TRBV2|TRBJ2-3|-|-
CASSEEGDASPSTDTQYF
TGTGCCAGCAGTGAAGAGGGGGACGCCAGTCCTAGCACAGATACGCAGTATTTT
>TRBV7-9|TRBJ2-1|-|-
CASSLDNEQFF
TGTGCCAGCAGCTTAGACAACGAGCAGTTCTTC
>TRBV19|TRBJ2-1|TRBD2|-
CASSMGGGRTNEQFF
TGTGCCAGTAGTATGGGGGGAGGGCGAACCAATGAGCAGTTCTTC
>TRBV27|TRBJ1-4|-|-
CASSGSNEKLFF
TGTGCCAGCAGCGGGTCTAATGAAAAACTGTTTTTT
>TRBV19|TRBJ2-1|TRBD2|-
CASSGAPRGRIANEQFF
TGTGCCAGTAGTGGGGCCCCCCGCGGGAGAATCGCCAATGAGCAGTTCTTC
>TRBV28|TRBJ1-2|TRBD1|few
CASRKQGALLGYTF
TGTGCCAGCAGAAAACAGGGGGCCCTCCTTGGCTACACCTTC
>TRBV7-2|TRBJ2-1|-|-
CASSVRGTPRVSYNEQFF
TGTGCCAGCAGCGTACGAGGTACCCCACGAGTCTCCTACAATGAGCAGTTCTTC
>TRBV19|TRBJ2-4|TRBD2|-
CASSKGLAGETKNIQYF
TGTGCCAGTAGCAAGGGACTAGCGGGAGAGACCAAAAACATTCAGTACTTC
>TRBV5-4|TRBJ2-7|TRBD1|once
CASSSRDRGLYEQYF
TGTGCCAGCAGCTCGAGGGACAGGGGTTTGTACGAGCAGTACTTC